This T cell receptor (beta chain) was documented in a study of identifying expanded T cells in peripheral blood. Clones were sequenced by immunoSEQ multiplex PCR, and TCRdb holds only the in-frame ones, with some missing. This table has some 93,000 clones, about 90% appearing once. No infections or other immune events were documented during collection. Of note for this clone: Its cognate antigen is unknown.

Whole-study results and caveats: Approximately two-week clone count variance significantly increased as total template count grew. Over about two and four weeks, about 15 and 19 clones changed, versus around 1.2 between replicates.

V shed 4 bases and J 5 bases; nucleotides not matched to a gene: 6. The CDR3 runs 15 residues. Germline values: CDR1 SGDLS, CDR2 YYNGEE. Specimen: blood. The chain uses TRBV9 and TRBJ2-3; 11 bases line up with TRBD2. This TCR came from a person between 18 and 69 years old in good health. In DNA form, the CDR3 reads TGTGCCAGCAGCTTCACTAGCGGGAGAGGAGATACGCAGTATTTT. Translated, it gives CASSFTSGRGDTQYF.